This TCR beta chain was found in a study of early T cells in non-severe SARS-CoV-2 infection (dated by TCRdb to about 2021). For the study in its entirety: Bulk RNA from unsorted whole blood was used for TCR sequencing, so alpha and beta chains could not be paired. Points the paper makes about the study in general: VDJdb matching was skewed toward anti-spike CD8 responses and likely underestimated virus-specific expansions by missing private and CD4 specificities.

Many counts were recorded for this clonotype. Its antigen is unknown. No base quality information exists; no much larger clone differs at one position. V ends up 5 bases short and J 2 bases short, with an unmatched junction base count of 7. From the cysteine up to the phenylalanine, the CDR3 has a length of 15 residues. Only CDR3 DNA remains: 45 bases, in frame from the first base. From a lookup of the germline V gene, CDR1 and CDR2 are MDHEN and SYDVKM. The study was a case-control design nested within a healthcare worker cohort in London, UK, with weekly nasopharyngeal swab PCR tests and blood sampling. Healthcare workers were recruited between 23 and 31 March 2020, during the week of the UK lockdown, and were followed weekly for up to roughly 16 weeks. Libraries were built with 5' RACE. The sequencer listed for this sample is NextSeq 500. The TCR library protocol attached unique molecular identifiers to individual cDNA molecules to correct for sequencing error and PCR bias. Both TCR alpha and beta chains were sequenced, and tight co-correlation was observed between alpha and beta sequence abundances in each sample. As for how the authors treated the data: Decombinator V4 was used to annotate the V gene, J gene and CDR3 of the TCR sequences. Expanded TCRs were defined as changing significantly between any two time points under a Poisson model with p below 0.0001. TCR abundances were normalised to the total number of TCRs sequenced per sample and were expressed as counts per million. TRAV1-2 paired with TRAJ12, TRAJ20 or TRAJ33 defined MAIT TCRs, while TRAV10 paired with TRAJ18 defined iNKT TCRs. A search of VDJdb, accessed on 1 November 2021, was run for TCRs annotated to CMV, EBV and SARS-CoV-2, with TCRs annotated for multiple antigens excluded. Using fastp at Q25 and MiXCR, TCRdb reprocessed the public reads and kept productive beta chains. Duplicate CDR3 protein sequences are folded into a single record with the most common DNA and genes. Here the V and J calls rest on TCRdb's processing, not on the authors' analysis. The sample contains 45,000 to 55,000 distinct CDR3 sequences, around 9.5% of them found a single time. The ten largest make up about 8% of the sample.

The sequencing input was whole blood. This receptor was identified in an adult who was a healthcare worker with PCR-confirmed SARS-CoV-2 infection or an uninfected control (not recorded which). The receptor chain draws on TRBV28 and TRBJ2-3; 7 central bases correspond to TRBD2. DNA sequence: TGTGCCAGCAGTCCCCTTGAGCGGGACACAGATACGCAGTATTTT. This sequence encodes CASSPLERDTDTQYF.